This T cell receptor beta chain was profiled in a study of cytomegalovirus exposure and HLA in healthy donors. General study points: HLA restriction was apparent for most CMV-associated TCR beta chains in a later analysis. In presence/absence analyses, roughly uniform sequencing depth across donors was assumed. Within an earlier analysis, most TCR beta V segments proved productive either about 87% or about 30% of the time. With later analysis, a missense DCLRE1C variant became linked to TCR beta V- and J-gene trimming.

V shed 4 bases, J shed 3 bases, and the junction held 9 bases outside the gene matches. The germline V gene has CDR1 SGDLS and CDR2 YYNGEE. The CDR3 contains 16 residues. Remarks on this clone: What it binds is not known.

The PCR used 60 Vbeta and 13 Jbeta primers. The method was immunoSEQ multiplex PCR; TCRdb's version includes in-frame clones alone and lacks a portion of them. The repertoire consists of some 130,000 clones, with around 63% occurring once and the leading ten covering more than 1.5%. The origin of this receptor is a human donor in good health. The sequenced sample was PBMCs. V and J are TRBV9 and TRBJ1-4, with TRBD1 matching 7 bases. CDR3 coding DNA: TGTGCCAGCAGCCTTACTGCCGGGACAGCTAATGAAAAACTGTTTTTT. Protein: CASSLTAGTANEKLFF. The variable domain in full, completed from reference TRBV9 and TRBJ1-4, reads DSGVTQTPKHLITATGQRVTLRCSPRSGDLSVYWYQQSLDQGLQFLIQYYNGEERAKGNILERFSAQQFPDLHSELNLSSLELGDSALYFCASSLTAGTANEKLFFGSGTQLSVL.